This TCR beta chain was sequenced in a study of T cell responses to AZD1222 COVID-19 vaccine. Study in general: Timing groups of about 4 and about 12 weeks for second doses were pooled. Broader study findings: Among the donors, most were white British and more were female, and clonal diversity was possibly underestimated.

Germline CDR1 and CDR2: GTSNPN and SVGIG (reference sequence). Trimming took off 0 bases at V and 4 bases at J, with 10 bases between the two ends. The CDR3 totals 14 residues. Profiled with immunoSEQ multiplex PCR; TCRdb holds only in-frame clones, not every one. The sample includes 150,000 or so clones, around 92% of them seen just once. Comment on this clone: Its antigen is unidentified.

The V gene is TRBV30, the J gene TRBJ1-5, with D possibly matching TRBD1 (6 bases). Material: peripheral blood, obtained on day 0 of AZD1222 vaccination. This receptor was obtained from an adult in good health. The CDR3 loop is CAWSVRGGNQPQHF. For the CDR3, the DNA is TGTGCCTGGAGTGTTAGGGGGGGTAATCAGCCCCAGCATTTT.